This entry lists 18 T cell receptor beta chains sequenced from one sample in a study of tissue T cells after allogeneic stem cell transplantation. This research-autopsy study prospectively enrolled adult allogeneic hematopoietic cell transplant recipients with steroid-refractory graft-versus-host disease. Libraries were prepared by immunoSEQ multiplex PCR; TCRdb keeps only in-frame clonotypes and omits some of them. The table includes some 3,100 clones, around three fifths detected once. This specimen consisted of descending colon tissue, obtained at autopsy. The receptors here all came from a male patient at least 60 years old with steroid-refractory graft-versus-host disease after an allogeneic stem cell transplant. Some T cells may be supplied by the graft donor.

The rearrangement joins TRBV7-3 to TRBJ2-1, with 14 bases identical to TRBD2. CDR1 and CDR2 from the germline V gene are SGHTA and FQGTGA. This CDR3 spans 16 amino acids. Unmatched junction bases numbered 7, after V lost 5 bases and J lost 7 bases. Here the CDR3 reads CASSPNGLAGGNEQFF. The CDR3 nucleotides read TGTGCCAGCAGCCCAAATGGACTAGCGGGGGGTAATGAGCAGTTCTTC.

The J gene is TRBJ1-6, the V gene TRBV2; D is perhaps TRBD1 (5 bases). This CDR3 has 15 residues. Per germline, CDR1 SNHLY and CDR2 FYNNEI. V was cut by 4 bases and J by 4 bases, with 11 bases left in between. Written as DNA, the CDR3 is TGTGCCAGCAGTGCAGGGAGGACTTATAATTCACCCCTCCACTTT. It translates to CASSAGRTYNSPLHF.

This chain uses TRBV27 with TRBJ2-1; 7 bases align to TRBD2. This CDR3 spans 11 amino acids. V shed 3 bases and J 10 bases; nucleotides not matched to a gene: 0. The germline V gene has CDR1 MNHEY and CDR2 SMNVEV (reference sequence). The CDR3 sequence is CASSFGREQFF. CDR3 DNA: TGTGCCAGCAGTTTCGGGAGGGAGCAGTTCTTC.

This chain joins TRBV12-5 and TRBJ1-5; a weak D match, TRBD1 (5 bases). Germline V CDR1 and CDR2: LGHNT, FRNRAP. The CDR3 has 15 amino acids. V was trimmed by 3 bases and J by 1 base, leaving 10 bases between them. This CDR3 is CASGFGGGSNQPQHF. The CDR3 DNA is TGTGCTAGTGGTTTCGGGGGTGGGAGCAATCAGCCCCAGCATTTT. The complete variable domain, with remaining parts taken from reference TRBV12-5 and TRBJ1-5, reads DARVTQTPRHKVTEMGQEVTMRCQPILGHNTVFWYRQTMMQGLELLAYFRNRAPLDDSGMPKDRFSAEMPDATLATLKIQPSEPRDSAVYFCASGFGGGSNQPQHFGDGTRLSIL.

This clone was seen once. The gene calls are TRBV4-1 and TRBJ2-1; D remains ambiguous. Germline CDR1 reads MGHRA; CDR2 reads YSYEKL. The CDR3 consists of 13 residues. Trimming removed 11 bases at V and 0 bases at J, with 11 bases between. The CDR3 coding sequence is TGCGCCTCCGCCTTTTCCTCCTACAATGAGCAGTTCTTC. Its translation: CASAFSSYNEQFF.

The genes are TRBV25-1 and TRBJ1-2; D possibly corresponds to TRBD1 (5 bases). The CDR3 is 14 amino acids. Trimming pared 6 bases from V and 8 bases from J, leaving 19 bases between. Germline CDR1 reads MGHDK; CDR2 reads SYGVNS. The CDR3 region is CASRRHPGRVGYTF. CDR3 DNA sequence: TGTGCCAGCAGGCGACATCCGGGGCGAGTAGGCTACACCTTC.

The chain links TRBV12-3 or TRBV12-4 to TRBJ2-5; D is unresolved. Trimming took 3 bases from V and 4 from J, leaving 3 bases between them. CDR3 length equals 11 residues. CDR3 in amino acids: CASSFGETQYF. The CDR3 coding sequence is TGTGCCAGCAGTTTCGGAGAGACCCAGTACTTC.

In its sample, this clone is large (0.1 to 1%). The chain couples TRBV5-1 to TRBJ1-2; no reliable D call. Trimming left V 3 bases short and J 2 bases short, with 14 bases between. CDR1 and CDR2 from the germline V gene are SGHRS and YFSETQ. This CDR3 region has 15 residues. The CDR3 protein is CASSSSPTVNYGYTF. The CDR3 DNA is TGCGCCAGCAGCTCCTCACCTACGGTAAACTATGGCTACACCTTC.

This clone was detected only a few times. This chain connects TRBV3-1 (or the pseudogene TRBV3-2) to TRBJ2-4, with D possibly being TRBD1 or TRBD2 (6 bases each). Germline V lookup: CDR1 LGHDT, CDR2 YNNKEL (reference sequence). CDR3 length equals 15 residues. V lost 5 bases and J 7 bases, leaving 18 bases between the germline ends. DNA of the CDR3: TGTGCCAGCAGCGCGGTAGGGGGGACGGTTAACATTCAGTACTTC. The encoded protein is CASSAVGGTVNIQYF.

In its sample, this clone was seen a few times. V gene TRBV6-2 or TRBV6-3 combines with J gene TRBJ2-2; no firm D call. CDR3 size: 14 residues. Deletions cut 3 bases from V and 7 bases from J, with 12 bases between. CDR1 is MNHEY and CDR2 is SVGEGT in the germline V gene. CDR3 bases: TGTGCCAGCAGTTATACGTCAGAGGTCGGGGAGCTGTTTTTT. It specifies CASSYTSEVGELFF.

The chain has TRBV19 and TRBJ2-5; D not resolved. Germline V gives CDR1 LNHDA, CDR2 SQIVND (reference sequence). The V end was cut by 3 bases, the J end by 2 bases, with 1 base between. This CDR3 comprises 11 residues. In nucleotides, the CDR3 is TGTGCCAGTAGTATTCAAGAGACCCAGTACTTC. This codes for CASSIQETQYF.

The J gene is TRBJ2-4, the V gene TRBV18; D remains unclear. The germline CDR1 and CDR2 sequences are KGHSH and LQKENI. This CDR3 is 15 amino acids long. The V end lost 2 bases, the J end lost 6 bases, and 14 bases lay between the germline ends. This CDR3 is CASSPYGQQRNIQYF. DNA for the CDR3: TGTGCCAGCTCACCATATGGGCAGCAGAGAAACATTCAGTACTTC.

The chain joins TRBV6-2 or TRBV6-3 to TRBJ2-5, with TRBD2 identical over 8 bases. Trimming removed 4 bases from V and 7 bases from J; junction bases left unmatched: 2. The germline CDR1 and CDR2 sequences are MNHEY and SVGEGT. The CDR3 contains 12 residues. The CDR3 DNA reads as TGTGCCAGCAGTTCGGGGGGGCTGACCCAGTACTTC. As protein: CASSSGGLTQYF.

The sample holds one count of this clone. The rearrangement links TRBV5-8 to TRBJ2-1; D unclear. This CDR3 region has 14 residues. Trimming left V 6 bases short and J 7 bases short, with 17 bases between. Germline values: CDR1 SGHTS, CDR2 YDEGEE. CDR3 in amino acids: CASIPWGLKNEQFF. CDR3 DNA: TGTGCCAGCATCCCGTGGGGTCTTAAAAATGAGCAGTTCTTC.

The genes are TRBV5-1 and TRBJ2-1, with 10 bases fitting TRBD1. Trimming cost V 0 bases and J 8 bases; bases outside gene matches: 11. The CDR3 is 17 amino acids. Germline lookup yields CDR1 SGHRS and CDR2 YFSETQ. The CDR3 sequence is CASSLAGRTGGMDEQFF. CDR3 coding DNA: TGCGCCAGCAGCTTGGCCGGAAGGACAGGGGGTATGGATGAGCAGTTCTTC.

This rearrangement joins TRBV7-2 to TRBJ2-1; D is perhaps TRBD1 (7 bases). Germline V gives CDR1 SGHTA, CDR2 FQGNSA. This CDR3 has 13 amino acids. Trimming stripped 5 bases from V and 7 bases from J, with 12 bases between. CDR3 bases: TGTGCCAGCAGCCGATCAGGGGGGAATGAGCAGTTCTTC. It translates to CASSRSGGNEQFF.

This clone was counted a few times. Here the CDR3 DNA reads TGTGCCAGCAAGTTGGGGGGAGGGTTTGGGCCCCAGCATTTT. As protein: CASKLGGGFGPQHF. The rearrangement uses TRBV5-6 and TRBJ1-5, with D perhaps TRBD1 (5 bases). Trimming removed 6 bases at V and 9 bases at J, with 19 bases between. Germline CDR1 and CDR2: SGHDT and YYEEEE. The CDR3 runs 14 residues. The full variable domain, rest sourced from reference TRBV5-6 and TRBJ1-5, is DAGVTQSPTHLIKTRGQQVTLRCSPKSGHDTVSWYQQALGQGPQFIFQYYEEEERQRGNFPDRFSGHQFPNYSSELNVNALLLGDSALYLCASKLGGGFGPQHFGDGTRLSIL.

This clone was counted a few times. The CDR3 region is CASSSTVNTEAFF. For the CDR3, the DNA is TGTGCCAGCAGCTCGACAGTGAACACTGAAGCTTTCTTT. The genes are TRBV7-9 and TRBJ1-1, with D possibly being TRBD1 (5 bases). Trimming shortened V by 4 bases and J by 0 bases, and 6 bases separated the two germline ends. Germline assignment: CDR1 SEHNR and CDR2 FQNEAQ (reference sequence). There are 13 residues in the CDR3.